This T cell receptor (beta chain) derives from a study of T-cell reconstitution after alpha-beta-depleted transplantation in children. This clonotype was counted only a few times. The antigen is unknown. A much bigger clone sits one base away, suggesting this may be a read error. Study-level findings and limits: Expanded clones from the graft, numbering several hundred, reportedly supplied alpha-beta T cells about two months after transplant. T-cell counts and diversity at one year post-transplant came mainly from newly produced T cells.

This sample's TCRbeta library carried unique molecular identifier barcodes. TCRdb analysed the PCR reads with MiXCR anew, one entry per CDR3 protein. The data show about 600,000 distinct CDR3 sequences, around 23% seen once. The origin of this receptor is a boy under three years old who had a stem cell transplant for acute myeloid leukemia, so the T cells may come from the graft donor. The sequenced sample was PBMCs, mostly from graft donor cells, obtained 360 days after TCRalphabeta/CD19-depleted stem cell transplant.

CDR3 sequence reads: CASSLGQYYEQYV. CDR3 DNA: TGTGCCAGCAGCTTGGGACAGTACTACGAGCAGTACGTC. The rearrangement joins TRBV5-6 to TRBJ2-7, with a weak D call TRBD1 (5 bases). With 0 bases removed from V and 3 bases from J, the gap between germline ends came to 7 bases. Germline CDR1 SGHDT, CDR2 YYEEEE. This CDR3 spans 13 amino acids.